This T cell receptor (beta chain) was identified in a study of cytotoxic CD8 clonotypes in ibrutinib-treated CLL. Study information: Researchers reported about a dozen relapsed/refractory and roughly 15 treatment-naive patients, about 17 of them IGHV unmutated.

CDR3 length: 14 residues. CDR1 is KGHSH and CDR2 is LQKENI in the germline V gene. Trimming cost V 2 bases and J 4 bases; bases outside gene matches: 1. Sequenced by immunoSEQ multiplex PCR; TCRdb stores in-frame clones only, minus some. The table has 150,000 or so clones, 79% seen once. The sequencing used PBMCs, collected after 12 months of ibrutinib treatment. This sequence was found in a human donor with chronic lymphocytic leukemia. The V call is TRBV18, the J call TRBJ2-5, with 10 positions matching TRBD1. CDR3 sequence: CASSPGTGVETQYF. The CDR3, as DNA: TGTGCCAGCTCACCAGGGACAGGGGTAGAGACCCAGTACTTC. The whole variable domain, filled in from reference TRBV18 and TRBJ2-5, reads NAGVMQNPRHLVRRRGQEARLRCSPMKGHSHVYWYRQLPEEGLKFMVYLQKENIIDESGMPKERFSAEFPKEGPSILRIQQVVRGDSAAYFCASSPGTGVETQYFGPGTRLLVL.